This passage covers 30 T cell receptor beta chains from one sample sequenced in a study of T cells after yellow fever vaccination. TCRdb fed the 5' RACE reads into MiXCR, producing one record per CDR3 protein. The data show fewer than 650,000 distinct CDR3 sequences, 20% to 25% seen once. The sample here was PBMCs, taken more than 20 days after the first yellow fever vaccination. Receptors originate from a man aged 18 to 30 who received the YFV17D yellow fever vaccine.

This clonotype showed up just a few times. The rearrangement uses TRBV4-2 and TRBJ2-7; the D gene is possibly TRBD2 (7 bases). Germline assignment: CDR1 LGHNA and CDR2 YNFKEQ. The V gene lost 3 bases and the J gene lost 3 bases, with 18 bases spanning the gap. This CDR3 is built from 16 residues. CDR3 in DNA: TGTGCCAGCAGCCAGGAAGCGCGGGGGACACTCTACGAGCAGTACTTC. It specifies CASSQEARGTLYEQYF.

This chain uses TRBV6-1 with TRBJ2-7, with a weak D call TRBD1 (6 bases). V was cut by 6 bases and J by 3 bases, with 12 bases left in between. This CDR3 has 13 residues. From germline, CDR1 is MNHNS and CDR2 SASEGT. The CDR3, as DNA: TGTGCCAGCAGGGCAGGGGCTCACTACGAGCAGTACGTC. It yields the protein CASRAGAHYEQYV.

In nucleotides, the CDR3 is TGTGCCACGGGGGGACAGGGGATCGACATTCAGTACTTC. It codes for CATGGQGIDIQYF. This chain joins TRBV10-3 and TRBJ2-4; 10 positions agree with TRBD1. CDR3 length: 13 residues. Germline CDR1 ENHRY, CDR2 SYGVKD. V trimming: 10 bases; J trimming: 8 bases; junction bases outside the gene matches: 8.

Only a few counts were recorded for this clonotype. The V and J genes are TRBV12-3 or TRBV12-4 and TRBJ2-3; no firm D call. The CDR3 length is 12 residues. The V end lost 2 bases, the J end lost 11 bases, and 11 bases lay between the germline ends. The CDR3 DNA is TGTGCCAGCAGTTTATGGGATCCTAAGCAGTATTTT. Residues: CASSLWDPKQYF.

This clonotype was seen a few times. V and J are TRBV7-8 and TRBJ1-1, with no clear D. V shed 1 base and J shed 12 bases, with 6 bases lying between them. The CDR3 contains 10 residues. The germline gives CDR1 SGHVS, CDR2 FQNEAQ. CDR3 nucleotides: TGTGCCAGCAGCTTAGGGGTACCTTTCTTT. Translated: CASSLGVPFF.

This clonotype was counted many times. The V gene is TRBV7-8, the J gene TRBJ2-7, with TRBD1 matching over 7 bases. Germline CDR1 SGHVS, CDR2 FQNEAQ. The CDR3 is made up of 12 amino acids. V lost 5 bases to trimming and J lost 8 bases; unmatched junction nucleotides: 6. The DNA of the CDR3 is TGTGCCAGCAGCCTCGGACAGGAACAGCAGTACTTC. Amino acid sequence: CASSLGQEQQYF. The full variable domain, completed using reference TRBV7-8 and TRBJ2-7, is GAGVSQSPRYKVAKRGQDVALRCDPISGHVSLFWYQQALGQGPEFLTYFQNEAQLDKSGLPSDRFFAERPEGSVSTLKIQRTQQEDSAVYLCASSLGQEQQYFGPGTRLTVT.

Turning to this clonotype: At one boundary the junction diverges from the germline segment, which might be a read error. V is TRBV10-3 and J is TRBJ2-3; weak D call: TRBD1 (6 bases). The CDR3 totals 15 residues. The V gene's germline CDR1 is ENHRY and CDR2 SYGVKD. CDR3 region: CTISGTGSYSDTQYF. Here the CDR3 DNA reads TGTACCATCAGTGGTACAGGGAGTTACTCAGATACGCAGTATTTT.

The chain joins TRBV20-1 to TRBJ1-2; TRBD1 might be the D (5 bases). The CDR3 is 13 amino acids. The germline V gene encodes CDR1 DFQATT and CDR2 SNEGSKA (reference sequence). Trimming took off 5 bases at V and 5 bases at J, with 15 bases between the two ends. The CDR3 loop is CSAGGGAGYGYTF. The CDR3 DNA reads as TGCAGTGCTGGAGGAGGGGCCGGGTATGGCTACACCTTC.

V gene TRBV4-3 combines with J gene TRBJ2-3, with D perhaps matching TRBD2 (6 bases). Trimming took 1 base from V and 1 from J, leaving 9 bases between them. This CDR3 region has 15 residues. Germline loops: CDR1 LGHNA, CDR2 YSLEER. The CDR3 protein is CASSQGASGTDTQYF. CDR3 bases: TGCGCCAGCAGCCAAGGGGCTAGCGGCACAGATACGCAGTATTTT.

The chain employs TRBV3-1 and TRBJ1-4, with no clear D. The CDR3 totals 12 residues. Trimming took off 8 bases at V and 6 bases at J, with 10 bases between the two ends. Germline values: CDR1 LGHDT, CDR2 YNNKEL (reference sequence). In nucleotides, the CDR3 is TGTGCCAGCGGACTAGGAGATGAAAAACTGTTTTTT. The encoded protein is CASGLGDEKLFF.

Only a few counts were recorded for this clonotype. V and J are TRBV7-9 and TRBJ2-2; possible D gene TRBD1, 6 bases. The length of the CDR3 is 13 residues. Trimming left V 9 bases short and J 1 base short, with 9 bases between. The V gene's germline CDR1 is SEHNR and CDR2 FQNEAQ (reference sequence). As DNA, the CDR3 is TGTGCCAGAGGACAGTTGAACACCGGGGAGCTGTTTTTT. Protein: CARGQLNTGELFF.

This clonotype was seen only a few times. CDR3 sequence: CASSSPPSGGQETQYF. The CDR3 DNA is TGCGCCAGCAGCTCACCCCCTAGCGGGGGCCAAGAGACCCAGTACTTC. J is TRBJ2-5 and V is TRBV5-1, with TRBD2 matching over 10 bases. This CDR3 has 16 residues. From germline, CDR1 is SGHRS and CDR2 YFSETQ. The ends lost 3 bases at V and 1 base at J; junction bases unmatched: 6. Using reference TRBV5-1 and TRBJ2-5 for the parts outside the CDR3, the full variable domain is KAGVTQTPRYLIKTRGQQVTLSCSPISGHRSVSWYQQTPGQGLQFLFEYFSETQRNKGNFPGRFSGRQFSNSRSEMNVSTLELGDSALYLCASSSPPSGGQETQYFGPGTRLLVL.

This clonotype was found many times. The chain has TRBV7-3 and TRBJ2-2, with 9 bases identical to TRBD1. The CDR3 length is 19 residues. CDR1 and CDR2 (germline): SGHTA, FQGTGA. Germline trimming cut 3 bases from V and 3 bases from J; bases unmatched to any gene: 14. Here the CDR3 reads CASSLYPTTGGIDTGELFF. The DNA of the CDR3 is TGTGCCAGCAGCTTGTACCCCACTACAGGGGGCATTGACACCGGGGAGCTGTTTTTT.

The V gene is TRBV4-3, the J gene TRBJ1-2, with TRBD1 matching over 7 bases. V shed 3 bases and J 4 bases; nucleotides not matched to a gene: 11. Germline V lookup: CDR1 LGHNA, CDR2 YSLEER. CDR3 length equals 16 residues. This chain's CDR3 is CASSQDQGGGGYGYTF. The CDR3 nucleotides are TGCGCCAGCAGCCAGGACCAGGGGGGCGGTGGCTATGGCTACACCTTC.

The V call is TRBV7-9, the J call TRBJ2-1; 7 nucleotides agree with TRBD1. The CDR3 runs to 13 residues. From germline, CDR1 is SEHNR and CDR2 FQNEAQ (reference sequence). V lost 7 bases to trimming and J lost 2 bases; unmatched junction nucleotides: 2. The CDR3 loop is CASIQGAYNEQFF. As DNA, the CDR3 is TGTGCCAGCATCCAGGGGGCCTACAATGAGCAGTTCTTC.

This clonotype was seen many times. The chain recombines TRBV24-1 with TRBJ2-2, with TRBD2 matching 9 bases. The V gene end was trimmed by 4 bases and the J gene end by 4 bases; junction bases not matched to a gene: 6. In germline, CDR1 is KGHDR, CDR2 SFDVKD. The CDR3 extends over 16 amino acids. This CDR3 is CATSDSSGGLTGELFF. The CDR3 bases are TGTGCCACCAGTGACTCCAGCGGGGGGCTCACCGGGGAGCTGTTTTTT.

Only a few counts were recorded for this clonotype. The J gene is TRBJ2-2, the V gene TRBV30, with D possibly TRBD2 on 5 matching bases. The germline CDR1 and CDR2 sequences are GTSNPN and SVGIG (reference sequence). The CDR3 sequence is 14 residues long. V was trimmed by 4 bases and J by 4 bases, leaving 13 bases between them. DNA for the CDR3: TGTGCCTGGAACCCGAGGGTTCTCACCGGGGAGCTGTTTTTT. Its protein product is CAWNPRVLTGELFF.

The CDR3 DNA sequence: TGTGCCAGTGGGAGACAGGGGGCGCGGGGAGAGCAGTTCTTC. This gives the protein CASGRQGARGEQFF. This chain uses TRBV19 with TRBJ2-1, with 10 positions matching TRBD1. Trimming cost V 8 bases and J 10 bases; bases outside gene matches: 11. Germline CDR1 reads LNHDA; CDR2 reads SQIVND (reference sequence). The CDR3 runs 14 residues.

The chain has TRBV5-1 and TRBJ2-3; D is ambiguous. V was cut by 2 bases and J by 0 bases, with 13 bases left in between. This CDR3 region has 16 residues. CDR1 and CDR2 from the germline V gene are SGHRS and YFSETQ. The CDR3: CASSLTPSRSTDTQYF. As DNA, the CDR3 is TGCGCCAGCAGCTTAACGCCGAGTCGGAGCACAGATACGCAGTATTTT.

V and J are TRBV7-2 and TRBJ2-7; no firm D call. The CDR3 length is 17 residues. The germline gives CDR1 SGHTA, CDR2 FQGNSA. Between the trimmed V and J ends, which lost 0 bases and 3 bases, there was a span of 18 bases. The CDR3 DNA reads TGTGCCAGCAGCTTAGCGACGGACGATGGGGTATACTACGAGCAGTACGTC. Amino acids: CASSLATDDGVYYEQYV.

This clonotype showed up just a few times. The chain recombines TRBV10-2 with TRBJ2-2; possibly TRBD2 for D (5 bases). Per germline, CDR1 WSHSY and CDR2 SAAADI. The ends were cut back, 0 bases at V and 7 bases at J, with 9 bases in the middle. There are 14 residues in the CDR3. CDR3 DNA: TGCGCCAGCAGTGAGTCCCCAGCGGACGGGGAGCTGTTTTTT. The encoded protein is CASSESPADGELFF.

The CDR3 region is CASSYCHLKTNEQFF. The CDR3 nucleotides read TGTGCCAGCAGTTACTGCCACCTTAAAACCAATGAGCAGTTCTTC. The chain links TRBV6-5 to TRBJ2-1; no definite D call. The CDR3 is 15 residues long. V gave up 1 base and J gave up 6 bases, with 13 bases separating them. Germline values: CDR1 MNHEY, CDR2 SVGAGI.

CDR3 sequence reads: CAWNIRTGGNTIYF. In DNA, the CDR3 is TGTGCCTGGAATATCAGGACAGGGGGAAACACCATATATTTT. V usage is TRBV30 and J usage is TRBJ1-3, with 8 bases matching TRBD1. The germline gives CDR1 GTSNPN, CDR2 SVGIG (reference sequence). The CDR3 covers 14 residues. V lost 4 bases, J lost 4 bases, and 6 bases stayed unmatched.

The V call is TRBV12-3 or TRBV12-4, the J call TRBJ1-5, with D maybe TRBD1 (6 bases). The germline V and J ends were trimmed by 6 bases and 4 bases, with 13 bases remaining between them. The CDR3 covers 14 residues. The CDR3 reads CASSHLQGNQPQHF. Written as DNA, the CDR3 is TGTGCCAGCAGCCACCTTCAGGGGAATCAGCCCCAGCATTTT.

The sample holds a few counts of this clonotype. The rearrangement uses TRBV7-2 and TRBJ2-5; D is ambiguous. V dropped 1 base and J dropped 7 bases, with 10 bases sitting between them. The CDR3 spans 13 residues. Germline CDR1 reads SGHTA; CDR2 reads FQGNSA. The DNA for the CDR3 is TGTGCCAGCAGCTTAGAGGGTATCGGGACCCAGTACTTC. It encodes CASSLEGIGTQYF.

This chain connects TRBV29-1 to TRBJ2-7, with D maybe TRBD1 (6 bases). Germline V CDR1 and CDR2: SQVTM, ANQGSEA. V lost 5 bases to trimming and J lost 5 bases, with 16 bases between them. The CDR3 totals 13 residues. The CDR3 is CSVPPAAGDEQYF. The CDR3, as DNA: TGCAGCGTTCCCCCTGCTGCAGGGGACGAGCAGTACTTC.

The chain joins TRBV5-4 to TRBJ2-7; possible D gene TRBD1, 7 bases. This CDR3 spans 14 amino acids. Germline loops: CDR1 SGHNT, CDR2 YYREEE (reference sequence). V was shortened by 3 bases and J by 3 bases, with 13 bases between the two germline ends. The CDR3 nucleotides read TGTGCCAGCAGCTACGCGGGACAGCTCTACGAGCAGTACTTC. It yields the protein CASSYAGQLYEQYF.

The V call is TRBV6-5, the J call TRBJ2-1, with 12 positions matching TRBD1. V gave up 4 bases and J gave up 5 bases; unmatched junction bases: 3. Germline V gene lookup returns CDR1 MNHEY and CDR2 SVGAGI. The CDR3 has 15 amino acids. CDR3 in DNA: TGTGCCAGCAGTTCCGGGACAGGGGGCCACAATGAGCAGTTCTTC. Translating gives CASSSGTGGHNEQFF.

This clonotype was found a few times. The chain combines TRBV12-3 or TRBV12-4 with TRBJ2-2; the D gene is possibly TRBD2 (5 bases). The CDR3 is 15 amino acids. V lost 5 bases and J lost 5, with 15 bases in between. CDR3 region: CASSRSGALTGELFF. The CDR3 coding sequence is TGTGCCAGCAGTCGAAGCGGAGCCCTAACCGGGGAGCTGTTTTTT.

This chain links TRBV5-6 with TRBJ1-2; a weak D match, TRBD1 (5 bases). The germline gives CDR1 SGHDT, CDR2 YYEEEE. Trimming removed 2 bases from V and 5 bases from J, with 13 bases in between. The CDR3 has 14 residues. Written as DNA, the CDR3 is TGTGCCAGCAGCTTCAAGGGGTCTACTTATGGCTACACCTTC. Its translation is CASSFKGSTYGYTF.